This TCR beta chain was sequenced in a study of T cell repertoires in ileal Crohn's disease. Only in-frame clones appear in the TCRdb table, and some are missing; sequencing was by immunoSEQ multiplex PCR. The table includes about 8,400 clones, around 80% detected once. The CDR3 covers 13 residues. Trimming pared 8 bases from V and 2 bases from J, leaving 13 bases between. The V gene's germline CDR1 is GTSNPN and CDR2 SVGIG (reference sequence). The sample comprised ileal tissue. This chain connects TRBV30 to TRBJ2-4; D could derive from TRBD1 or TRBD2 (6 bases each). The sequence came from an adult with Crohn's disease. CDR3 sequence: CALTGATKNIQYF. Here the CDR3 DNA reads TGTGCCCTGACGGGGGCAACCAAAAACATTCAGTACTTC.